This T cell receptor (beta chain) was captured by sequencing in a study of Tregs in tolerant kidney transplant recipients (dated by TCRdb to the late 2010s). Study-level background: The study applied TCRbeta sequencing to find donor-specific regulatory T cells before combined kidney and bone marrow transplantation and then followed those same cells after transplant.

Broad study findings and their caveats: The study was limited by small patient numbers, and the findings need validation in larger populations and under other immunosuppression protocols. Expanding Tregs with activated donor B cells appeared to identify the most biologically relevant and donor-specific TCRbeta repertoire. In tolerant patients, the expansion of donor-specific Tregs was greater than global Treg expansion, suggesting that the expansion was antigen-driven rather than nonspecific. For some patients, the PCR primers changed as time went on, which meant samples from those patients could not be compared with one another at the nucleotide level. Although technical replication error seemed to be minimal, the question of biological reproducibility was not addressed directly.

Genomic DNA was extracted from sorted cells with the QIAGEN DNeasy Blood and Tissue Kit for TCRbeta CDR3 sequencing. High-throughput TCRbeta CDR3 sequencing, including PCR amplification with bias correction and internal controls, was performed commercially through immunoSEQ. The study's own analysis went as follows. Unique productive TCRbeta sequences were defined by CDR3 nucleotide sequence where primers matched, and otherwise by CDR3 amino acid sequence together with Vbeta and Jbeta genes. Sorting error was corrected by removing sequences shared between sorted populations at a frequency ratio of 2:1 or less, and the remaining shared sequences were assigned to the higher population. Donor-reactive sequences were defined as at least 5-fold expanded in CFSE-low cells versus unstimulated cells, with frequency of at least 0.01% in CFSE-low cells. Jensen-Shannon divergence, calculated on the top 100 TCRbeta sequences ranked by frequency, was used to quantify repertoire divergence. When a sample had multiple sequencing runs, each run was corrected for sorting error separately and the runs were then pooled. TCRdb carries this immuneACCESS record with in-frame sequences only. Its versions omit some clonotypes, under half of them owing to an unresolved V gene in the studies checked, with the rest unexplained. V and J calls and clone size come straight from that table; D and trimming were deduced from the DNA. The sample table lists some 21,000 clones, 65% to 85% of them with a count of one. The ten most abundant clones make up roughly a quarter of the sample.

Interpreted using the paper, the time point label stands for: 6 months after combined kidney and bone marrow transplant. The transplants used related donors with nonmyeloablative bone marrow transplantation, and mixed chimerism in the human trials was transient. Thawed PBMCs were FACS-sorted into unstimulated Tregs (CD4+CD25+CD127-), CD4+ non-Tregs (CD4+CD25-), CD4 cells and CD8 cells. 4 combined kidney and bone marrow transplant recipients from the ITN036ST trial were included as patients, and samples were available only from these trial subjects. Healthy control blood was processed to PBMCs by Ficoll density gradient and cryopreserved, and patient PBMCs were collected before and after transplant. Looking up the germline V gene yields CDR1 SGHVS and CDR2 FQNEAQ. Its CDR3 holds 14 amino acids, cysteine through phenylalanine. Only CDR3 DNA is held: 42 bases, read in frame from base 1. V is shortened by 1 base, J by 3 bases, and the region joining them spans 9 bases.

This clone occurred a few times. The clone's antigen remains unknown. Qualities for individual bases were not recorded, and no much larger clone is one base off. This clonotype was obtained from a human patient who received a combined kidney and bone marrow transplant. Some T cells may have been brought in with the graft after a transplant. Source: CD8+ T cells from blood (PBMCs), taken 6 months after the transplant. The chain couples TRBV7-8 to TRBJ1-2, with a tentative D gene TRBD1 over 6 matching bases. The nucleotide sequence reads TGTGCCAGCAGCTTAGGGAAGGGGGACTATGGCTACACCTTC. It translates as CASSLGKGDYGYTF.